The clone carrying this T cell receptor (beta chain) occurred many times. This CDR3 spans 16 amino acids. Trimming pared 5 bases from V and 1 base from J, leaving 12 bases between. In germline, CDR1 is SEHNR, CDR2 FQNEAQ (reference sequence). The record originates from a study of T-cell reconstitution after alpha-beta-depleted transplantation in children. The authors prepared the TCRbeta library with unique molecular identifiers. TCRdb re-called the PCR reads with MiXCR, one entry per CDR3 protein. The table shows some 200,000 distinct CDR3 sequences, with around 9.7% occurring only once. The chain joins TRBV7-9 to TRBJ1-6; weak D call: TRBD1 (5 bases). The sample was PBMCs from the stem cell graft donor, taken from the stem cell graft. The sequence was obtained from a human donor who donated a stem cell graft to a child with SCID. CDR3 protein: CASSAQGSSYNSPLHF. DNA for the CDR3: TGTGCCAGCAGCGCGCAGGGAAGTTCCTATAATTCACCCCTCCACTTT.